One and the same sample provided the 30 T cell receptor beta chains below, sequenced in a study of T cells in Graves' hyperthyroidism and ophthalmopathy (dated by TCRdb to between 2017 and 2020). Library method: multiplex PCR. TCRdb names Illumina HiSeq 2000 as the instrument used. The TCR beta CDR3 regions were amplified from the RNA transcripts. The first round of RT-PCR for the TCR CDR3 was performed with the HTBI primer set and the Qiagen OneStep RT-PCR kit. Clones were called with MiXCR by TCRdb after fastp trimmed the public reads at Q25, and only in-frame beta chains were retained. Each CDR3 protein appears once, grouped with its most common genes and DNA. For this sample there are 310,000 or so distinct CDR3 sequences; about a sixth appear just once. The ten largest clones add up to roughly 50% of the sample. Input material: blood. These receptors were taken from a woman aged 60 to 75 with Graves' ophthalmopathy.

This clonotype was picked up many times. The rearrangement links TRBV7-2 to TRBJ2-3; no firm D call. The CDR3 sequence is 16 residues long. Trimming left V 2 bases short and J 5 bases short, with 17 bases between. The V gene's germline CDR1 is SGHTA and CDR2 FQGNSA. The CDR3 DNA reads TGTGCCAGCAGCTTATCGCCGACCTCCTGGGGAGATACGCAGTATTTT. It yields the protein CASSLSPTSWGDTQYF.

This clonotype occurred many times. The V gene is TRBV7-6, the J gene TRBJ2-7; possible D gene TRBD1, 6 bases. Germline V gene lookup returns CDR1 SGHVS and CDR2 FNYEAQ. The CDR3 length is 15 residues. The V gene lost 5 bases and the J gene lost 5 bases, with 19 bases spanning the gap. The CDR3 nucleotides are TGTGCCAGCAGCCCCCTTACAGGGTCCCCCGACGAGCAGTACTTC. Translating it yields CASSPLTGSPDEQYF.

The chain couples TRBV7-9 to TRBJ2-7; unclear D gene. The CDR3 sequence is 14 residues long. The germline V gene encodes CDR1 SEHNR and CDR2 FQNEAQ (reference sequence). Trimming left V 1 base short and J 2 bases short, with 9 bases between. This CDR3 is CASSLEGFPYEQYF. The CDR3 DNA is TGTGCCAGCAGCTTAGAGGGATTTCCCTACGAGCAGTACTTC.

The chain has TRBV28 and TRBJ1-1; a weak D match, TRBD1 (6 bases). Germline lookup yields CDR1 MDHEN and CDR2 SYDVKM. The CDR3 extends over 13 amino acids. Trimming cost V 8 bases and J 0 bases, with 10 bases left between them. This CDR3 reads CASRGTMNTEAFF. In nucleotides, the CDR3 is TGTGCCAGCCGGGGGACAATGAACACTGAAGCTTTCTTT.

For this clonotype: A single base separates this from a much larger clone, so it may be a read error. The rearrangement uses TRBV27 and TRBJ2-3; D call uncertain. Germline lookup yields CDR1 MNHEY and CDR2 SMNVEV (reference sequence). Trimming removed 3 bases at V and 3 bases at J, with 13 bases between. CDR3 size: 15 residues. In DNA form, the CDR3 reads TGTGCCAGCAGTTTCGAATGGACGTCGACAGATACGCAGTATTTT. Translated, it gives CASSFEWTSTDTQYF.

This clonotype was picked up many times. CDR3 bases: TGTGCCAGCAGCTTAGAAAGCTCCTATAATTCACCCCTCCACTTT. Residues: CASSLESSYNSPLHF. The rearrangement uses TRBV7-2 and TRBJ1-6; no definite D call. Germline V gene data show CDR1 as SGHTA and CDR2 as FQGNSA. CDR3 length: 15 residues. V was shortened by 1 base and J by 0 bases, with 4 bases between the two germline ends.

This clonotype has at least ten counts. The CDR3 spells CASSRVPGQGVEQFF. The CDR3 DNA is TGCGCCAGCAGCCGGGTCCCGGGACAGGGGGTTGAGCAGTTCTTC. The V and J genes are TRBV5-1 and TRBJ2-1, with 11 bases lining up with TRBD1. The CDR3 has 15 amino acids. Germline CDR1 is SGHRS and CDR2 is YFSETQ. V was clipped by 4 bases and J by 9 bases; unmatched bases: 9.

The chain employs TRBV28 and TRBJ2-3, with D uncertain. Germline CDR1 MDHEN, CDR2 SYDVKM. Deletions cut 6 bases from V and 0 bases from J, with 10 bases between. This CDR3 has 14 residues. In DNA, the CDR3 is TGTGCCAGCAGCCCCCCTCCTAGCACAGATACGCAGTATTTT. It specifies CASSPPPSTDTQYF.

The table lists this clonotype with many counts. The chain uses TRBV12-3 or TRBV12-4 and TRBJ1-5, with D possibly TRBD1 on 5 matching bases. The V end was cut by 6 bases, the J end by 2 bases, with 11 bases between. This CDR3 is 14 amino acids long. DNA for the CDR3: TGTGCCAGCAGGTTCAGGGTTGGCAATCAGCCCCAGCATTTT. Residues: CASRFRVGNQPQHF.

This clonotype was seen at least ten times. This chain uses TRBV5-1 with TRBJ1-4, with D possibly TRBD1 on 5 matching bases. Germline V lookup: CDR1 SGHRS, CDR2 YFSETQ. This CDR3 region has 15 residues. V lost 1 base, J lost 7 bases, and 14 bases lay in between. The CDR3 nucleotides read TGCGCCAGCAGCTTGCGAGGCATGAGGGGTGAAAAACTGTTTTTT. Residues: CASSLRGMRGEKLFF.

This clonotype has at least ten counts. CDR3 sequence (DNA): TGCGCCAGCAGCTTGGGGTCTGGGGATACGCAGTATTTT. Protein product: CASSLGSGDTQYF. This rearrangement joins TRBV5-1 to TRBJ2-3; D gene ambiguous. Germline V gene sequence: CDR1 SGHRS, CDR2 YFSETQ. V lost 0 bases and J 6 bases, leaving 8 bases between the germline ends. The CDR3 runs to 13 residues.

There are many counts of this clonotype. The DNA for the CDR3 is TGTGCCATCAGTGCTGGACAGGGGCTCGAGACCCAGTACTTC. Protein: CAISAGQGLETQYF. The gene calls are TRBV10-3 and TRBJ2-5; TRBD1 matches 9 bases. CDR1 is ENHRY and CDR2 is SYGVKD in the germline V gene. After removal of 4 bases from V and 5 bases from J, the junction contained 5 bases not matched to a gene. The CDR3 spans 14 residues.

Many counts were recorded for this clonotype. The V call is TRBV20-1, the J call TRBJ2-1; possibly TRBD1 or TRBD2 for D (5 bases each). V lost 6 bases, J lost 12 bases, and 24 bases lay in between. The CDR3 loop spans 14 amino acids. In germline, CDR1 is DFQATT, CDR2 SNEGSKA (reference sequence). CDR3 in DNA: TGCAGTGCGACCCCGGGATGGGCCCTCGGGGCGCAGTTCTTC. This gives the protein CSATPGWALGAQFF.

This clonotype has a handful of counts. The genes are TRBV3-1 and TRBJ2-5; D tentatively reads TRBD1 or TRBD2 (6 bases each). The germline V and J ends were trimmed by 3 bases and 4 bases, with 18 bases remaining between them. Looked up from germline, CDR1 is LGHDT and CDR2 is YNNKEL (reference sequence). This CDR3 is 16 amino acids long. CDR3 residues: CASSQDSGVRGETQYF. CDR3 coding DNA: TGTGCCAGCAGCCAGGACTCGGGAGTCAGGGGAGAGACCCAGTACTTC.

The chain couples TRBV18 to TRBJ2-5; no reliable D call. The germline V and J ends were trimmed by 3 bases and 2 bases, with 13 bases remaining between them. CDR3 length: 15 residues. Germline V gene lookup returns CDR1 KGHSH and CDR2 LQKENI. CDR3 nucleotides: TGTGCCAGCTCACCTCTTTCCTCGCGGCAAGAGACCCAGTACTTC. Amino acid sequence: CASSPLSSRQETQYF.

The chain links TRBV18 to TRBJ2-5, with 10 bases matching TRBD2. This CDR3 region has 15 residues. Germline CDR1 and CDR2: KGHSH and LQKENI. With V trimmed by 5 bases and J by 0 bases, 3 bases remained unmatched. The CDR3, as DNA: TGTGCCAGCTCAGACCTAGCGGGGGACCAAGAGACCCAGTACTTC. Residues: CASSDLAGDQETQYF.

The chain couples TRBV28 to TRBJ1-2; D is unresolved. The CDR3 sequence is 12 residues long. V was pared by 8 bases and J by 5 bases, with 12 bases between. Per germline, CDR1 MDHEN and CDR2 SYDVKM. The chain's CDR3 is CASGSPGYGYTF. Written as DNA, the CDR3 is TGTGCCAGCGGCTCCCCTGGGTATGGCTACACCTTC.

In regard to this clonotype: A much bigger clone sits one base away, suggesting this may be a read error. This chain uses TRBV5-1 with TRBJ2-7, with 7 bases that match TRBD1. V lost 2 bases and J lost 6; bases outside the gene matches: 5. CDR1 and CDR2 (germline): SGHRS, YFSETQ. This CDR3 region has 13 residues. CDR3 DNA: TGCGCCAGCAGCTTCGAACAGGGGCCCGAGCAGTACTTC. This translates into CASSFEQGPEQYF.

This clonotype has a count of ten or more. CDR3 in DNA: TGTGCCAGCAGCTTAGGGGCGGGAGCTGCCGACGAGCAGTACTTC. Encoded protein: CASSLGAGAADEQYF. This rearrangement joins TRBV7-9 to TRBJ2-7, with 7 bases matching TRBD2. V trimming: 1 base; J trimming: 5 bases; junction bases outside the gene matches: 8. Germline CDR1 reads SEHNR; CDR2 reads FQNEAQ (reference sequence). The CDR3 runs to 15 residues.

The chain's CDR3 is CSVASGVNTGELFF. In DNA form, the CDR3 reads TGCAGCGTCGCTAGCGGGGTGAACACCGGGGAGCTGTTTTTT. The chain links TRBV29-1 to TRBJ2-2; 9 positions agree with TRBD2. The V gene end was trimmed by 6 bases and the J gene end by 1 base; junction bases not matched to a gene: 3. Per germline, CDR1 SQVTM and CDR2 ANQGSEA. The CDR3 length is 14 residues.

In this sample, this clonotype turned up many times. V gene TRBV27 combines with J gene TRBJ1-1; D gene ambiguous. Trimming shortened V by 6 bases and J by 3 bases, and 11 bases separated the two germline ends. Germline CDR1 is MNHEY and CDR2 is SMNVEV (reference sequence). This CDR3 region has 13 residues. The CDR3 bases are TGTGCCAGCAGCGCTCTATCTGACACTGAAGCTTTCTTT. Translated, it gives CASSALSDTEAFF.

In its sample, this clonotype was seen a few times. The V gene is TRBV10-3, the J gene TRBJ1-6; 9 bases are a match to TRBD1. The CDR3 length is 17 residues. Germline loops: CDR1 ENHRY, CDR2 SYGVKD. With 4 bases clipped from V and 4 bases from J, the junction kept 8 bases outside the gene matches. CDR3 in amino acids: CAISAKTGGSYNSPLHF. The CDR3 DNA reads TGTGCCATCAGTGCAAAAACAGGGGGCTCTTATAATTCACCCCTCCACTTT.

There are a few counts of this clonotype. The chain employs TRBV6-1 and TRBJ2-6; D perhaps matches TRBD2 (6 bases). The V gene's germline CDR1 is MNHNS and CDR2 SASEGT. Trimming removed 5 bases at V and 0 bases at J, with 35 bases between. CDR3 size: 24 residues. The CDR3 DNA sequence: TGTGCCAGCAGTCCGGCCGGGGGTCCTAAAGATGTTTGGCTTACCTACTCTGGGGCCAACGTCCTGACTTTC. Protein sequence: CASSPAGGPKDVWLTYSGANVLTF.

This clonotype was counted a few times. This chain links TRBV5-1 with TRBJ2-3, with D unresolved. Deletions cut 0 bases from V and 0 bases from J, with 8 bases between. There are 15 residues in the CDR3. Germline-derived CDR1 and CDR2 are SGHRS and YFSETQ. The CDR3 nucleotides read TGCGCCAGCAGCTTGGCCCTGGCTAGCACAGATACGCAGTATTTT. Encoded protein: CASSLALASTDTQYF.

J is TRBJ2-1 and V is TRBV6-1; TRBD1 matches at 10 bases. The J segment lost 6 bases and the V segment lost 6 bases, leaving 8 bases of the junction unmatched. Germline CDR1 reads MNHNS; CDR2 reads SASEGT. The CDR3 loop spans 15 amino acids. DNA for the CDR3: TGTGCCAGCAGACGACAGGGGGCCAGGGGCAATGAGCAGTTCTTC. Residues: CASRRQGARGNEQFF.

In its sample, this clonotype was seen a few times. The chain is built from TRBV5-6 and TRBJ1-2; D is undetermined. There are 14 residues in the CDR3. V gave up 5 bases and J gave up 1 base, with 12 bases separating them. Germline CDR1 is SGHDT and CDR2 is YYEEEE. The CDR3 here is CASSLIDRNYGYTF. For the CDR3, the DNA is TGTGCCAGCAGTCTTATTGACCGTAACTATGGCTACACCTTC. The full variable domain, its missing parts supplied by reference TRBV5-6 and TRBJ1-2, is DAGVTQSPTHLIKTRGQQVTLRCSPKSGHDTVSWYQQALGQGPQFIFQYYEEEERQRGNFPDRFSGHQFPNYSSELNVNALLLGDSALYLCASSLIDRNYGYTFGSGTRLTVV.

This clonotype was counted many times. This chain joins TRBV7-9 and TRBJ2-1, with D unresolved. Deletions cut 3 bases from V and 3 bases from J, with 9 bases between. The CDR3 is 14 residues long. The germline CDR1 and CDR2 sequences are SEHNR and FQNEAQ (reference sequence). For the CDR3, the DNA is TGTGCCAGCAGCTTTTCCCGAAGCTACAATGAGCAGTTCTTC. This translates into CASSFSRSYNEQFF.

This clonotype was seen repeatedly, ten times or more. At one end, the junction sequence differs from germline, possibly due to a read error. The chain recombines TRBV5-1 with TRBJ2-7, with D tentatively TRBD1 or TRBD2 (5 bases each). The CDR3 length is 13 residues. Per germline, CDR1 SGHRS and CDR2 YFSETQ. The CDR3 DNA is TGTGCCAGCTCACCAGGGAGCTCCTACGAGCAGTACTTC. Encoded protein: CASSPGSSYEQYF.

The chain is built from TRBV20-1 and TRBJ1-1, with a weak D call TRBD1 (5 bases). Trimming removed 3 bases at V and 0 bases at J, with 23 bases between. This CDR3 comprises 18 residues. The germline CDR1 and CDR2 sequences are DFQATT and SNEGSKA (reference sequence). The chain's CDR3 is CSASLSRGAEGMNTEAFF. The CDR3 DNA sequence: TGCAGTGCTAGTCTTTCCCGCGGGGCGGAGGGCATGAACACTGAAGCTTTCTTT.

This rearrangement joins TRBV6-1 to TRBJ1-1, with a tentative D call TRBD1 (5 bases). This CDR3 has 13 amino acids. Trimming took off 6 bases at V and 5 bases at J, with 13 bases between the two ends. Germline-derived CDR1 and CDR2 are MNHNS and SASEGT. For the CDR3, the DNA is TGTGCCAGCAGCCCGGGACGGAGGACTGAAGCTTTCTTT. Encoded protein: CASSPGRRTEAFF.